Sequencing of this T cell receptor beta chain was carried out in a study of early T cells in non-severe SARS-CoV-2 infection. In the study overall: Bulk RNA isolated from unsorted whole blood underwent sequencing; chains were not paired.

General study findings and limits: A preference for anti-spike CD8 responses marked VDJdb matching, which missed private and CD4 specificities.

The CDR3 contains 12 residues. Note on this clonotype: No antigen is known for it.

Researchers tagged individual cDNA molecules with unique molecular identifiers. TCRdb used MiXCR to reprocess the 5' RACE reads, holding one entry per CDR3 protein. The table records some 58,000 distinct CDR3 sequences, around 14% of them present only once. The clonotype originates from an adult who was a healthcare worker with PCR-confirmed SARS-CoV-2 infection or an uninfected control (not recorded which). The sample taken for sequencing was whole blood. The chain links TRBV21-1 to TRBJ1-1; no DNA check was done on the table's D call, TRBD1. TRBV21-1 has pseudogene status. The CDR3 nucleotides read TGTGCCAGCAGCCGGACAGGTACTGAAGCTTTCTTT. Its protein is CASSRTGTEAFF.